What follows are 11 T cell receptor beta chains derived from one specimen sequenced in a study of spatial heterogeneity in lung cancer. Study outcomes and limitations: Higher tumor mutation counts went along with higher counts of expanded intratumoral alpha and beta TCRs.

The time point here: sample taken at primary tumor resection. These TCRs are of unknown antigen specificity. TCRdb reprocessed the 5' RACE reads with MiXCR, giving one entry per CDR3 protein. The sample consists of about 7,900 distinct CDR3 sequences, roughly 7% of them appearing once. Source: lung tumor tissue, taken at surgery. The receptors stem from a female donor with early-stage non-small cell lung cancer.

This clonotype appeared many times. Since it is a stray read in a library aimed at alpha chains, this beta chain has a size that is not meaningful. The chain has TRBV7-8 and TRBJ2-7; 9 nucleotides agree with TRBD1. The germline CDR1 and CDR2 sequences are SGHVS and FQNEAQ. With 2 bases clipped from V and 7 bases from J, the junction kept 6 bases outside the gene matches. The CDR3 totals 14 residues. The CDR3 region is CASSLPTGGREQYF. CDR3 in DNA: TGTGCCAGCAGCTTACCCACAGGGGGCCGAGAGCAGTACTTC.

This clonotype was picked up many times. A library made for alpha chains picked up this beta chain off target, so its size means little. The rearrangement links TRBV19 to TRBJ2-1; the match to TRBD2 covers 12 bases. The CDR3 is made up of 15 amino acids. Losses at the gene ends were 5 bases for V and 9 bases for J; bases not matched to a gene: 8. CDR1 LNHDA and CDR2 SQIVND come from the germline V gene (reference sequence). CDR3 amino acids: CASSFLAGGPGEQFF. The DNA for the CDR3 is TGTGCCAGTAGTTTCCTAGCGGGAGGGCCTGGTGAGCAGTTCTTC.

On this clonotype: A much more abundant neighbour one base away suggests this may be a read error. A library prepared for alpha chains yielded this beta chain as an off-target read; its size is of little meaning. V and J are TRBV29-1 and TRBJ2-3, with TRBD2 matching 8 bases. Germline V gives CDR1 SQVTM, CDR2 ANQGSEA. The CDR3 extends over 15 amino acids. V shed 8 bases and J 0 bases; nucleotides not matched to a gene: 10. The CDR3 bases are TGCAGCCTTGGGATACTAGCGGCTAGCACAGATACGCAGTATTTT. This encodes CSLGILAASTDTQYF.

In its sample, this clonotype was seen many times. This beta chain turned up in a library designed for alpha chains; as an off-target read, its abundance says little. This chain connects TRBV3-1 to TRBJ1-1, with D maybe TRBD1 (5 bases). V dropped 1 base and J dropped 1 base, with 13 bases sitting between them. Per the germline V gene, CDR1 is LGHDT and CDR2 is YNNKEL (reference sequence). CDR3 length: 16 residues. CDR3 coding DNA: TGTGCCAGCAGCCAAGGGTTCAGGGTGAGGAACACTGAAGCTTTCTTT. Its translation is CASSQGFRVRNTEAFF.

This clonotype ranks as medium-sized. This beta chain is a stray read from a library made for alpha chains; its abundance is not meaningful. The rearrangement links TRBV12-3 or TRBV12-4 to TRBJ1-2; D is possibly TRBD1 (5 bases). Trimming removed 4 bases at V and 7 bases at J, with 19 bases between. The CDR3 covers 15 residues. The CDR3 DNA follows: TGTGCCAGCAGTTCTCCGGCCCTCCCGGGGGGTGGCTACACCTTC. This gives the protein CASSSPALPGGGYTF.

By share, this clonotype ranks as medium-sized (0.01 to 0.1%). This beta chain is a stray read from a library made for alpha chains; its abundance is not meaningful. The rearrangement uses TRBV6-1 and TRBJ1-6; 10 bases align to TRBD1. The CDR3 is 13 residues long. Germline V gene sequence: CDR1 MNHNS, CDR2 SASEGT. V dropped 8 bases and J dropped 9; count of bases not matched to a gene: 4. The CDR3 nucleotides read TGTGCCAGCGGGACAGGGGAGCGTTCACCCCTCCACTTT. It specifies CASGTGERSPLHF.

Ten or more counts support this clonotype. This beta chain is a stray read from a library made for alpha chains; its abundance is not meaningful. This rearrangement joins TRBV5-1 to TRBJ1-1; D gene uncertain. V was cut by 5 bases and J by 1 base, with 9 bases left in between. CDR1 SGHRS and CDR2 YFSETQ come from the germline V gene. This CDR3 region has 13 residues. The CDR3 protein is CASRVDGNTEAFF. In DNA form, the CDR3 reads TGCGCCAGCAGAGTGGACGGGAACACTGAAGCTTTCTTT. The variable domain in full, with the rest retrieved from reference TRBV5-1 and TRBJ1-1, is KAGVTQTPRYLIKTRGQQVTLSCSPISGHRSVSWYQQTPGQGLQFLFEYFSETQRNKGNFPGRFSGRQFSNSRSEMNVSTLELGDSALYLCASRVDGNTEAFFGQGTRLTVV.

In its sample, this clonotype was seen many times. The library was prepared for alpha chains; this beta chain is a stray read, so its frequency means little. The V call is TRBV27, the J call TRBJ2-6, with D maybe TRBD1 (6 bases). The CDR3 loop spans 15 amino acids. Germline loops: CDR1 MNHEY, CDR2 SMNVEV (reference sequence). Trimming removed 5 bases from V and 2 bases from J, with 10 bases in between. The CDR3 DNA reads as TGTGCCAGCAGTCTAAACAGGGCTGGGGCCAACGTCCTGACTTTC. Translation gives CASSLNRAGANVLTF.

This clonotype has at least ten counts. Since it is a stray read in a library aimed at alpha chains, this beta chain has a size that is not meaningful. The V gene is TRBV6-1, the J gene TRBJ2-1; 9 nucleotides agree with TRBD2. The CDR3 has 16 residues. The germline V gene encodes CDR1 MNHNS and CDR2 SASEGT. The trim removed 1 base at V and 3 bases at J, leaving 4 bases unmatched. CDR3 in DNA: TGTGCCAGCAGTGAAGTGGGTAGCGGGAGCTACAATGAGCAGTTCTTC. Translating it yields CASSEVGSGSYNEQFF.

This clonotype has at least ten counts. With the library built for alpha chains, this beta chain is off target and its frequency is not meaningful. The genes are TRBV12-3 or TRBV12-4 and TRBJ2-1; maybe TRBD2 (7 bases). CDR3 size: 14 residues. V lost 1 base and J 10 bases, leaving 14 bases between the germline ends. The CDR3 here is CASSLEGGGTEQFF. CDR3 in DNA: TGTGCCAGCAGTTTAGAGGGGGGAGGGACAGAGCAGTTCTTC.

This clonotype was observed at least ten times. Since it is a stray read in a library aimed at alpha chains, this beta chain has a size that is not meaningful. This chain connects TRBV6-6 to TRBJ2-7, with 7 bases that match TRBD1. Germline-derived CDR1 and CDR2 are MNHNY and SVGAGI (reference sequence). The length of the CDR3 is 16 residues. Trimming took 2 bases from V and 0 from J; bases not matched to a gene: 7. The CDR3 protein is CASSYPLGTDSYEQYF. CDR3 bases: TGTGCCAGCAGTTACCCCCTCGGGACAGACTCCTACGAGCAGTACTTC.